This passage covers 9 T cell receptor beta chains from one sample sequenced in a study of cytomegalovirus exposure and HLA in healthy donors. The PCR had 60 Vbeta and 13 Jbeta primers. The method was immunoSEQ multiplex PCR; TCRdb's version includes in-frame clones alone and lacks a portion of them. The data hold 150,000 or so clones, with 70% to 80% observed a single time. Sequences were obtained from PBMCs. These receptors came from a woman in her thirties or forties in good health and CMV-seronegative.

A single count supports this clone. This CDR3 reads CASSLDYRLAGGGAYEQYF. The CDR3 coding sequence is TGCGCCAGCAGCTTGGACTATCGGCTAGCGGGAGGGGGCGCCTACGAGCAGTACTTC. This chain links TRBV5-1 with TRBJ2-7, with 12 bases identical to TRBD2. Trimming at V came to 0 bases and at J to 2 bases, leaving 12 bases not matched to a gene. In germline, CDR1 is SGHRS, CDR2 YFSETQ. The CDR3 totals 19 residues.

This clone occurred a few times. The chain uses TRBV10-3 and TRBJ2-7; D gene ambiguous. V was shortened by 9 bases and J by 6 bases, with 21 bases between the two germline ends. The CDR3 spans 14 residues. Germline CDR1 and CDR2: ENHRY and SYGVKD. CDR3 in amino acids: CAINNQVEVGEQYF. CDR3 sequence (DNA): TGTGCCATAAACAACCAGGTAGAAGTAGGCGAGCAGTACTTC.

The chain employs TRBV6-4 and TRBJ1-5, with 7 bases fitting TRBD1. This CDR3 comprises 16 residues. Trimming removed 3 bases from V and 2 bases from J; junction bases left unmatched: 7. Germline values: CDR1 MRHNA, CDR2 SNTAGT. In nucleotides, the CDR3 is TGTGCCAGCAGTGATCGGCATGGGACAGGCAATCAGCCCCAGCATTTT. Its protein is CASSDRHGTGNQPQHF.

This chain connects TRBV6-5 to TRBJ1-4, with D unclear. This CDR3 has 15 amino acids. Per germline, CDR1 MNHEY and CDR2 SVGAGI. V was pared by 7 bases and J by 0 bases, with 12 bases between. CDR3 amino acids: CASTPSGTTNEKLFF. The DNA of the CDR3 is TGTGCCAGCACACCGTCCGGTACAACTAATGAAAAACTGTTTTTT.

This clone appeared once. This rearrangement joins TRBV13 to TRBJ2-7; TRBD2 matches 8 bases. V shed 3 bases and J 3 bases; nucleotides not matched to a gene: 7. The CDR3 is made up of 15 amino acids. The germline gives CDR1 PRHDT, CDR2 FYEKMQ (reference sequence). CDR3 amino acids: CASSFQLAEGYEQYF. The CDR3 nucleotides read TGTGCCAGCAGCTTTCAACTAGCGGAGGGCTACGAGCAGTACTTC. The full variable domain, with the rest looked up from reference TRBV13 and TRBJ2-7, is AAGVIQSPRHLIKEKRETATLKCYPIPRHDTVYWYQQGPGQDPQFLISFYEKMQSDKGSIPDRFSAQQFSDYHSELNMSSLELGDSALYFCASSFQLAEGYEQYFGPGTRLTVT.

The count of this clone is one. The rearrangement uses TRBV6-5 and TRBJ1-1, with 7 bases lining up with TRBD1. CDR1 and CDR2 from the germline V gene are MNHEY and SVGAGI. CDR3 size: 14 residues. V gave up 7 bases and J gave up 1 base; unmatched junction bases: 6. This chain's CDR3 is CASTLSGGNTEAFF. The CDR3 nucleotides are TGTGCCAGCACCCTCTCAGGGGGGAACACTGAAGCTTTCTTT.

The V gene is TRBV7-8, the J gene TRBJ2-7, with 9 bases that match TRBD2. J was trimmed by 7 bases and V by 4 bases; bases with no gene match: 8. The CDR3 has 14 residues. Per the germline V gene, CDR1 is SGHVS and CDR2 is FQNEAQ. CDR3 in amino acids: CASSSGLAPREQYF. The CDR3 DNA follows: TGTGCCAGCAGCTCGGGACTAGCCCCGCGGGAGCAGTACTTC. Combining the CDR3 with reference TRBV7-8 and TRBJ2-7 gives the whole variable domain GAGVSQSPRYKVAKRGQDVALRCDPISGHVSLFWYQQALGQGPEFLTYFQNEAQLDKSGLPSDRFFAERPEGSVSTLKIQRTQQEDSAVYLCASSSGLAPREQYFGPGTRLTVT.

The genes are TRBV11-3 and TRBJ2-7, with 12 bases identical to TRBD2. With V trimmed by 4 bases and J by 3 bases, 7 bases remained unmatched. The CDR3 is 16 residues long. Germline V lookup: CDR1 SGHNT, CDR2 YENEEA. This chain's CDR3 is CASSSVLTSGSYEQYF. The CDR3, as DNA: TGTGCCAGCAGCTCCGTTCTGACTAGCGGGAGCTACGAGCAGTACTTC. The full variable domain, its missing parts supplied by reference TRBV11-3 and TRBJ2-7, is EAGVVQSPRYKIIEKKQPVAFWCNPISGHNTLYWYLQNLGQGPELLIRYENEEAVDDSQLPKDRFSAERLKGVDSTLKIQPAELGDSAVYLCASSSVLTSGSYEQYFGPGTRLTVT.

The J gene is TRBJ2-5, the V gene TRBV29-1; the D gene is possibly TRBD1 (5 bases). The germline V gene has CDR1 SQVTM and CDR2 ANQGSEA. Trimming pared 0 bases from V and 4 bases from J, leaving 9 bases between. This CDR3 region has 13 residues. In DNA, the CDR3 is TGCAGCGTTGAAGAAAGGGGCAGAGAGACCCAGTACTTC. Translation: CSVEERGRETQYF.